The rows below give T cell receptor beta chains drawn from one sample of a study of blood T cells in healthy people across ages. TCRdb ran MiXCR on the 5' RACE reads and lists one entry per CDR3 protein. This repertoire shows approximately 690,000 distinct CDR3 sequences, around 41% found once; its top ten account for about 30%. The sample taken for sequencing was blood. The source of these receptors is an elderly man in good health. Each CDR3 is given with its conserved first and last residue. A D gene is named only where the DNA matches it firmly. Some rows mark clone size as missing; the rest say once, few, many or name a class of expanded clone.

-	TRBV20-1	TRBJ2-3	TRBD2	TGCAGTGCTAGAGCCACTAGCGGGGGAACAGATACGCAGTATTTT	CSARATSGGTDTQYF
-	TRBV20-1	TRBJ2-1	TRBD2	TGCAGTGCTCACCGCGGGGGGGCCGGAATAAGCAATGAGCAGTTCTTC	CSAHRGGAGISNEQFF
many	TRBV11-2	TRBJ1-4	TRBD1	TGTGCCAGCAGCTTGGGAGTGACAGGGACTAATGAAAAACTGTTTTTT	CASSLGVTGTNEKLFF
-	TRBV5-1	TRBJ2-2	TRBD2	TGCGCCAGCAGCTTGGGGACTAGCGGGTACCGCGGGAACACCGGGGAGCTGTTTTTT	CASSLGTSGYRGNTGELFF
few	TRBV11-2	TRBJ2-7	-	TGTGCCAGCAGCCCAGGGTACGGTATCTACGAGCAGTACTTC	CASSPGYGIYEQYF
-	TRBV10-2	TRBJ1-5	-	TGCGCCAGCAGTGATAGGCGGGCCAGCAATCAGCCCCAGCATTTT	CASSDRRASNQPQHF
-	TRBV6-2/TRBV6-3	TRBJ2-7	TRBD1	TGTGCCAGCAGTTACCCGGGACAGGGGAACTACGAGCAGTACTTC	CASSYPGQGNYEQYF
-	TRBV4-3	TRBJ1-6	-	TGCGCCAGCAGCCAAGGGGAGACATTTGGTTCACCCCTCCACTTT	CASSQGETFGSPLHF
-	TRBV7-2	TRBJ2-3	TRBD1	TGTGCCAGCAGCGTGGACAGGGTTACAGATACGCAGTATTTT	CASSVDRVTDTQYF
-	TRBV7-3	TRBJ2-7	-	TGTGCCAGCAGCTTAAGTGGGGGCCAGGGATGCGAGCAGTACTTC	CASSLSGGQGCEQYF
-	TRBV6-2/TRBV6-3	TRBJ1-2	-	TGTGCCAGCAGCCTTAGAGCCCCCTGGGGCTTAGACTATGGCTACACCTTC	CASSLRAPWGLDYGYTF
few	TRBV15	TRBJ2-7	-	TGTGCCACCTCAAGGGGATACTACGAGCAGTACTTC	CATSRGYYEQYF
-	TRBV5-1	TRBJ2-7	-	TGCGCCAGCAGACCGGACAGCTCCTACAATGAGCAGTACTTC	CASRPDSSYNEQYF
few	TRBV6-2/TRBV6-3	TRBJ1-2	TRBD1	TGTGCCAGCACCCTTCCGAGAAGGGGGCAGGATGGCTACACCTTC	CASTLPRRGQDGYTF
-	TRBV11-1	TRBJ2-4	-	TGTGCCAGCAGCTCAGGAGGGTCCATACGCGTGCAGTACTTC	CASSSGGSIRVQYF
few	TRBV20-1	TRBJ2-1	-	TGCAGTGCCAGAGCGGCAGGACATGAGCAGTTCTTC	CSARAAGHEQFF
-	TRBV12-3/TRBV12-4	TRBJ2-1	TRBD1	TGTGCCAGCATTGAGGGACAGCAATACAATGAGCAGTTCTTC	CASIEGQQYNEQFF
-	TRBV12-3/TRBV12-4	TRBJ1-5	TRBD1	TGTGCCAGCAGCCAGGGGACAGTCAATCAGCCCCAGCATTTT	CASSQGTVNQPQHF
few	TRBV7-9	TRBJ1-6	TRBD1	TGTGCCAGCAGGCGGGACAGTAATTCGCCCCTCCACTTT	CASRRDSNSPLHF
many	TRBV15	TRBJ2-7	-	TGTGCCACCAGCAGAGACCCGACAGATAACGAGCAGTACTTC	CATSRDPTDNEQYF
once	TRBV6-5	TRBJ2-6	-	TGTGCCAGCAGTTACCGGGCCAGGGGCGGCTCTAGGGCCAACGTCCTGACTTTC	CASSYRARGGSRANVLTF
-	TRBV7-2	TRBJ1-4	-	TGTGCCAGCAGCTTAGACCCTAATGAAAAACTGTTTTTT	CASSLDPNEKLFF
many	TRBV28	TRBJ2-7	-	TGTGCCAGCAGTTTATCAGGACCAGTATACCGATACGAGCAGTACTTC	CASSLSGPVYRYEQYF
many	TRBV20-1	TRBJ2-4	-	TGCAGTGCTAGAGCCGGCGTCCTTTCGACGTACATTCAGTACTTC	CSARAGVLSTYIQYF
-	TRBV20-1	TRBJ2-1	TRBD2	TGCAGTGCTAGAGACATAGCGGGAGGAGATTACAATGAGCAGTTCTTC	CSARDIAGGDYNEQFF
-	TRBV4-1	TRBJ1-2	TRBD1	TGCGCCAGCAGCCAACCGGGACAGTCATATGGCTACACCTTC	CASSQPGQSYGYTF
-	TRBV6-2/TRBV6-3	TRBJ1-1	-	TGTGCCAGCAGTTACCCCCTGAAGGGAATGAACACTGAAGCTTTCTTT	CASSYPLKGMNTEAFF
-	TRBV6-2/TRBV6-3	TRBJ2-7	TRBD2	TGTGCCAGCAGTTACCCTCCAAGCGGGGGCGAGCAGTACTTC	CASSYPPSGGEQYF
-	TRBV2	TRBJ2-1	TRBD2	TGTGCCAGCAGTGAAAGCGGGGTAACAAATGAGCAGTTCTTC	CASSESGVTNEQFF
-	TRBV20-1	TRBJ2-7	-	TGCAGTGCTAGGGGGTTTCAGGGGCCGGAGTCCTACGAGCAGTACTTC	CSARGFQGPESYEQYF
few	TRBV7-2	TRBJ2-3	TRBD2	TGTGCCAGCAGCGCCCGTAGCGGGGACGATACGCAGTATTTT	CASSARSGDDTQYF
-	TRBV20-1	TRBJ2-5	-	TGCAGTGCTAGAAGACCGCTACAAGAGATCCAGTACTTC	CSARRPLQEIQYF
-	TRBV27	TRBJ1-6	-	TGTGCCACCAGAGGCTCCTATAATTCACCCCTCCACTTT	CATRGSYNSPLHF
few	TRBV4-3	TRBJ2-5	-	TGCGCCAGCAGCCAAGATTCCAGCGGTTCTTTCCAAGAGACCCAGTACTTC	CASSQDSSGSFQETQYF
few	TRBV28	TRBJ2-1	TRBD2	TGTGCCAGATTTGCGGGAGTACCGGATGAGCAGTTCTTC	CARFAGVPDEQFF
few	TRBV20-1	TRBJ2-1	TRBD1	TGCAGTGCTAGGGACAGGCTGAGGATCAATGAGCAGTTCTTC	CSARDRLRINEQFF
-	TRBV12-3/TRBV12-4	TRBJ1-5	-	TGTGCCAGCAGTTTGATGGGGGCTTCCCAGCCCCAGCATTTT	CASSLMGASQPQHF
-	TRBV6-6	TRBJ2-5	TRBD2	TGTGCCACAGCCGGCCGACTAGCACAAGAGACCCAGTACTTC	CATAGRLAQETQYF
-	TRBV4-1	TRBJ1-5	-	TGCGCCAGCAGCCAAGCGGAGGGATCCACTCAGCCCCAGCATTTT	CASSQAEGSTQPQHF
many	TRBV12-5	TRBJ2-7	-	TGTGCTAGTGGTTTGGTAAACAGGTGGACCTACGAGCAGTACTTC	CASGLVNRWTYEQYF
-	TRBV12-3/TRBV12-4	TRBJ2-3	TRBD2	TGTGCCAGCAGTCCGGGACTAGCGGGGGACAGTGTGGGGACAGATACGCAGTATTTT	CASSPGLAGDSVGTDTQYF
-	TRBV12-3/TRBV12-4	TRBJ2-7	-	TGTGCCAGCGCCCGGGGGCAGAAGCACGAGCAGTACTTC	CASARGQKHEQYF
-	TRBV20-1	TRBJ2-5	-	TGCAGTGTCCGGGGGCGTATTGGGGGGACCCAGTACTTC	CSVRGRIGGTQYF
-	TRBV6-5	TRBJ1-5	-	TGTGCCAGCAGCCTAGCATCAGGGGATCAGCCCCAGCATTTT	CASSLASGDQPQHF
few	TRBV20-1	TRBJ2-5	-	TGCAGTGCTAGAGATGGAAGGGGTAAACAAGAGACCCAGTACTTC	CSARDGRGKQETQYF
-	TRBV20-1	TRBJ2-5	-	TGCAGTGCTTCCAGTGGACAAGAGACCCAGTACTTC	CSASSGQETQYF
many	TRBV6-5	TRBJ2-5	-	TGTGCCAGCAGCCGGTGGGGGGGCACAGAGACCCAGTACTTC	CASSRWGGTETQYF
-	TRBV29-1	TRBJ1-2	TRBD1	TGCAGCGTCCTCAGACAGGGGGCTTATGGCTACACCTTC	CSVLRQGAYGYTF
few	TRBV3-1	TRBJ2-1	TRBD2	TGTGCCAGCAGCCAGGGATCTAGCGGGACGAGCTCCTACAATGAGCAGTTCTTC	CASSQGSSGTSSYNEQFF
few	TRBV6-2/TRBV6-3	TRBJ2-2	-	TGTGCCAGCAGTCCCCCCACGAGGGTCGGTGGCGGGGAGCTGTTTTTT	CASSPPTRVGGGELFF
-	TRBV29-1	TRBJ1-1	-	TGCAGCGTGTGGGAGGGAACTGAAGCTTTCTTT	CSVWEGTEAFF
many	TRBV7-2	TRBJ2-7	-	TGTGCCAGCAGGGGATGGGGCGTTAACTACGAGCAGTACTTC	CASRGWGVNYEQYF
-	TRBV6-5	TRBJ1-1	-	TGTGCCAGCAGTTCCCAGACAGGAGGGGACACTGAAGCTTTCTTT	CASSSQTGGDTEAFF
-	TRBV24-1	TRBJ2-4	-	TGTGCCACCAGTGATCCCAATGGGGACGGAGGCAAAGACATTCAGTACTTC	CATSDPNGDGGKDIQYF
-	TRBV25-1	TRBJ2-7	-	TGTGCCAGCAGTAAACCTGGGCAAACTCGTCCCTACGAGCAGTACTTC	CASSKPGQTRPYEQYF